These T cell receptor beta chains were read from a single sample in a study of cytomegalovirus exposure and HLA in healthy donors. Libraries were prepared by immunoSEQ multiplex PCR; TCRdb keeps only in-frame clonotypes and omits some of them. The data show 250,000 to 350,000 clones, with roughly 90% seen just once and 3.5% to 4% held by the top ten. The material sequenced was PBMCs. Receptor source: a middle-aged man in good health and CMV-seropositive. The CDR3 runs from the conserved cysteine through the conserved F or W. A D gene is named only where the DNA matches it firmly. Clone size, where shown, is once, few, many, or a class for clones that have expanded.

CDR3nt: TGTGCCAGCAGGAGAATAAAGTACACCGGGACACGAACCGGGGAGCTGTTTTTT
CDR3aa: CASRRIKYTGTRTGELFF
d_gene: .
v_gene: TRBV5-4
abundance: few
j_gene: TRBJ2-2

CDR3nt: TGTGCCAGCGGGGGGACGGGCCTCTCCTACGAGCAGTACTTC
CDR3aa: CASGGTGLSYEQYF
d_gene: .
v_gene: TRBV27
abundance: .
j_gene: TRBJ2-7

CDR3nt: TGTGCCAGCACCAGACAGGGAGCCTTTGGCTACACCTTC
CDR3aa: CASTRQGAFGYTF
d_gene: TRBD1
v_gene: TRBV6-5
abundance: .
j_gene: TRBJ1-2

CDR3nt: TGTGCCAGCAGTTCTTTTAGCAATCAGCCCCAGCATTTT
CDR3aa: CASSSFSNQPQHF
d_gene: .
v_gene: TRBV28
abundance: .
j_gene: TRBJ1-5

CDR3nt: TGTGCCAGCAGTTACGGGACAGCCAACACCATATATTTT
CDR3aa: CASSYGTANTIYF
d_gene: TRBD1
v_gene: TRBV6-5
abundance: once
j_gene: TRBJ1-3

CDR3nt: TGCAGCGTTGAAGATTGGAGAAACAATGAGCAGTTCTTC
CDR3aa: CSVEDWRNNEQFF
d_gene: .
v_gene: TRBV29-1
abundance: .
j_gene: TRBJ2-1

CDR3nt: TGCGCCAGCAGCCAAGGACTAGCGGGAGCCTACGAGCAGTACTTC
CDR3aa: CASSQGLAGAYEQYF
d_gene: TRBD2
v_gene: TRBV4-3
abundance: .
j_gene: TRBJ2-7

CDR3nt: TGTGCCAGCAGCACACAGGGTAACTATGGCTACACCTTC
CDR3aa: CASSTQGNYGYTF
d_gene: .
v_gene: TRBV9
abundance: few
j_gene: TRBJ1-2

CDR3nt: TGCGCCAGCGGGGACAGGGAAAATCAGCCCCAGCATTTT
CDR3aa: CASGDRENQPQHF
d_gene: TRBD1
v_gene: TRBV4-1
abundance: few
j_gene: TRBJ1-5

CDR3nt: TGTGCCAGCAGCTCCCGACAGAGCTCCTATAATTCACCCCTCCACTTT
CDR3aa: CASSSRQSSYNSPLHF
d_gene: .
v_gene: TRBV7-2
abundance: .
j_gene: TRBJ1-6

CDR3nt: TGTGCCAGCAGCCCGACTAGCGGGGGAACCTACGAGCAGTACTTC
CDR3aa: CASSPTSGGTYEQYF
d_gene: TRBD2
v_gene: TRBV7-9
abundance: .
j_gene: TRBJ2-7

CDR3nt: TGTGCCAGCAGTGACCTTGGGGGGTACACTGAAGCTTTCTTT
CDR3aa: CASSDLGGYTEAFF
d_gene: .
v_gene: TRBV6-5
abundance: .
j_gene: TRBJ1-1

CDR3nt: TGTGCCAGCAGCTCCACCTACGAGCAGTACTTC
CDR3aa: CASSSTYEQYF
d_gene: .
v_gene: TRBV11-2
abundance: .
j_gene: TRBJ2-7

CDR3nt: TGTGCCAGCAGCCCGACTAGCGGACGGGACATTCAGCACTTC
CDR3aa: CASSPTSGRDIQHF
d_gene: TRBD2
v_gene: TRBV14
abundance: .
j_gene: TRBJ2-4

CDR3nt: TGTGCCAGCAGCTTGGAACAGGGGCAAGAGCAGTACTTC
CDR3aa: CASSLEQGQEQYF
d_gene: TRBD1
v_gene: TRBV5-6
abundance: .
j_gene: TRBJ2-7

CDR3nt: TGTGCCAGCAGCTTATCAACGGGAGTGTCAGATACGCAGTATTTT
CDR3aa: CASSLSTGVSDTQYF
d_gene: .
v_gene: TRBV7-3
abundance: .
j_gene: TRBJ2-3

CDR3nt: TGTGCCAGCAGCACAGGGTTCGGGGAGACCCAGTACTTC
CDR3aa: CASSTGFGETQYF
d_gene: .
v_gene: TRBV28
abundance: .
j_gene: TRBJ2-5

CDR3nt: TGTGCCAGCAGTTACTCGGCGGGCGGGAGCAATCAGCCCCAGCATTTT
CDR3aa: CASSYSAGGSNQPQHF
d_gene: .
v_gene: TRBV6-6
abundance: .
j_gene: TRBJ1-5

CDR3nt: TGTGCCAGCTCACCGGGTCGACAGGGGAACACTGAAGCTTTCTTT
CDR3aa: CASSPGRQGNTEAFF
d_gene: TRBD1
v_gene: TRBV18
abundance: .
j_gene: TRBJ1-1

CDR3nt: TGTGCCAGCAGTTTAACCCTAACTAGGGGCTACACCTTC
CDR3aa: CASSLTLTRGYTF
d_gene: .
v_gene: TRBV28
abundance: .
j_gene: TRBJ1-2

CDR3nt: TGCAGTGCTAGCTACCAAGAGACCCAGTACTTC
CDR3aa: CSASYQETQYF
d_gene: .
v_gene: TRBV20-1
abundance: .
j_gene: TRBJ2-5

CDR3nt: TGTGCCAGCCGGACAGGGGGCTTCAGGGATGAGCAGTTCTTC
CDR3aa: CASRTGGFRDEQFF
d_gene: TRBD1
v_gene: TRBV28
abundance: .
j_gene: TRBJ2-1

CDR3nt: TGTGCCAGCAGCTCCCAGACTAGCGCCTACTCCTACGAGCAGTACTTC
CDR3aa: CASSSQTSAYSYEQYF
d_gene: TRBD2
v_gene: TRBV7-2
abundance: .
j_gene: TRBJ2-7

CDR3nt: TGTGCCAGTAGTATCTGGGGGCAAGGCAATCAGCCCCAGCATTTT
CDR3aa: CASSIWGQGNQPQHF
d_gene: .
v_gene: TRBV19
abundance: .
j_gene: TRBJ1-5

CDR3nt: TGTGCCAGCAGCGTAGGGCCGGGGACTAGCGGATACGAGCAGTACTTC
CDR3aa: CASSVGPGTSGYEQYF
d_gene: TRBD2
v_gene: TRBV9
abundance: .
j_gene: TRBJ2-7

CDR3nt: TGCAGTCTCGGAGGGACAGATACGCAGTATTTT
CDR3aa: CSLGGTDTQYF
d_gene: .
v_gene: TRBV20-1
abundance: .
j_gene: TRBJ2-3

CDR3nt: TGTGCCAGCACCCCACTAGCGGGAGGATCCCGGGATACGCAGTATTTT
CDR3aa: CASTPLAGGSRDTQYF
d_gene: TRBD2
v_gene: TRBV7-3
abundance: few
j_gene: TRBJ2-3